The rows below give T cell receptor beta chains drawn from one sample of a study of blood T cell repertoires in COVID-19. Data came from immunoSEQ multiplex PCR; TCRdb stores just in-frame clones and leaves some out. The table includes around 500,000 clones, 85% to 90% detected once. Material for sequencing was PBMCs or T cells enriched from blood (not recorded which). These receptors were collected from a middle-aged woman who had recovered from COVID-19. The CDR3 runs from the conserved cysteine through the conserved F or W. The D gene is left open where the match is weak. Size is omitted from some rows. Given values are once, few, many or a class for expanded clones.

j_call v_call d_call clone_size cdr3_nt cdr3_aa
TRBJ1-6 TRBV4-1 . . TGCGCCAGCAGCCAAGATGCAGGGTTGGGTAATTCACCCCTCCACTTT CASSQDAGLGNSPLHF
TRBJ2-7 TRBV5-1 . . TGCGCCAGCAGCCTGACAGGGACTGGAGAGCAGTACTTC CASSLTGTGEQYF
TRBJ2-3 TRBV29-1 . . TGCAGCGTTCTTATTAGCTTTACTGATACGCAGTATTTT CSVLISFTDTQYF
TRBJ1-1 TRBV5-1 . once TGCGCCAGCAGCTTTCAGGGACAAGGGACTGAAGCTTTCTTT CASSFQGQGTEAFF
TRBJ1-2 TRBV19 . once TGTGCCAGTGGGGCTGGTCAGGCCAATAACTATGGCTACACCTTC CASGAGQANNYGYTF
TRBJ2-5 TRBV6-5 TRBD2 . TGTGCCAGCAGATTAGCGGGAGGGCCTTTAGAGACCCAGTACTTC CASRLAGGPLETQYF
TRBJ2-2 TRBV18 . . TGTGCCAGCTCACCTATGACTATTCCCGGGGAGCTGTTTTTT CASSPMTIPGELFF
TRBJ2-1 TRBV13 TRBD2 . TGTGCCAGCAGCCCCGGGACTAGCAATGAGCAGTTCTTC CASSPGTSNEQFF
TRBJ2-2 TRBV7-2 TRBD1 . TGTGCCAGCAGCCTTTTACAGGGGGGAAACACCGGGGAGCTGTTTTTT CASSLLQGGNTGELFF
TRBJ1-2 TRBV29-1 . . TGCAGCGTTGGAGGTGACGGCAACCCCTATGGCTACACCTTC CSVGGDGNPYGYTF
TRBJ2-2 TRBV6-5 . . TGTGCCAGCAGGCAAACAGGCGCGAACACCGGGGAGCTGTTTTTT CASRQTGANTGELFF
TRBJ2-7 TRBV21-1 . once TGTGCCAGCAGGGACAGGGGGTACGAGCAGTACTTC CASRDRGYEQYF
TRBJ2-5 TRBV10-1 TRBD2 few TGCGCCAGCAGTGAGTCAAGACTAGCGGGAAAGTTGGAAGAGACCCAGTACTTC CASSESRLAGKLEETQYF
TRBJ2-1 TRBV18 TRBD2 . TGTGCCAGCTCACCAAGGGTAGGACTAGCGGGAGGGTCCTACAATGAGCAGTTCTTC CASSPRVGLAGGSYNEQFF
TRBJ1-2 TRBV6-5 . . TGTGCCAGCAGCATGGTTAGAGGCGGGGATGGCTACACCTTC CASSMVRGGDGYTF
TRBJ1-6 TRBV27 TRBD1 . TGTGCCAGCAGTAACTCAGACAGGGTAGGATCACCCCTCCACTTT CASSNSDRVGSPLHF
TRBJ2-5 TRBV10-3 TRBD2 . TGTGCCATCAGTTGGACTAGCGGGATCGGAGAGACCCAGTACTTC CAISWTSGIGETQYF
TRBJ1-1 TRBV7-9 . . TGTGCCAGCAGCTTACAGGGTCAGAACACTGAAGCTTTCTTT CASSLQGQNTEAFF
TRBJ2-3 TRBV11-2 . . TGTGCCAGCAGCCAACCGCAGGGGATGGTGCCAGATACGCAGTATTTT CASSQPQGMVPDTQYF
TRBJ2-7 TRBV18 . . TGTGCCAGCTCACCATCGGGGGACGAGCAGTACTTC CASSPSGDEQYF
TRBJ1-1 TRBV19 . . TGTGCCGCGGATAGGGGGTGGACCACTGAAGCTTTCTTT CAADRGWTTEAFF
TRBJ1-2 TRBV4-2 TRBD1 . TGTGCCAGCAGCCAAGATATGAAGCAGGGGGCCAACTATGGCTACACCTTC CASSQDMKQGANYGYTF
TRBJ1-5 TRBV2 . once TGTGCCAGCAGTCAACAGGGTAATCAGCCCCAGCATTTT CASSQQGNQPQHF
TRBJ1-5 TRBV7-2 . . TGTGCCAGCAGCGACCGGAGCGATAGCAATCAGCCCCAGCATTTT CASSDRSDSNQPQHF
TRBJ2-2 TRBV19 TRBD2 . TGTGCCAGTAGTATAGGGGGACTAACCACCGGGGAGCTGTTTTTT CASSIGGLTTGELFF
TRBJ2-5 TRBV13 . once TGTGCCAGCAGCTTAGTTCTGCAGGGCGGAGAGACCCAGTACTTC CASSLVLQGGETQYF
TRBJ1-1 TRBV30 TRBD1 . TGTGCCTGGATGGACAGGTCTGACACTGAAGCTTTCTTT CAWMDRSDTEAFF
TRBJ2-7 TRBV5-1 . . TGCGCCAGCAGCTTGGATGCAGGATCCTACGAGCAGTACTTC CASSLDAGSYEQYF
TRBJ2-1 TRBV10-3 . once TGTGCCATCAGTCAGGACAACAATGAGCAGTTCTTC CAISQDNNEQFF
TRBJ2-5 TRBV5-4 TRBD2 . TGTGCCAGCAGCAGCGGGACTTCACAAGAGACCCAGTACTTC CASSSGTSQETQYF